This TCR beta chain is drawn from a study of blood T cells in healthy people across ages. Study results and caveats: Estimated diversity, derived from one million T cells, was regarded as an underestimate.

Each donor was a healthy Caucasian individual from Russia, aged roughly 6 to 100. Per sample, at least 5.5 micrograms of total RNA were extracted. In this sample, this clonotype turned up a few times. What it binds is unknown. V shed 4 bases and J shed 0 bases, with 13 bases lying between them. The CDR3 runs to 16 residues. Germline assignment: CDR1 MDHEN and CDR2 SYDVKM. The second PCR ran roughly 7 to 11 cycles with a sample-barcoded 5' primer and J-beta primers. The authors tagged each cDNA molecule using a template-switch adaptor with 12 random nucleotides. TCRdb independently ran MiXCR on the 5' RACE reads; one entry per CDR3 protein. The table shows fewer than 1 million distinct CDR3 sequences, with 40% to 50% occurring only once.

The sample was blood. This clonotype was sampled from a man in his sixties in good health. The chain employs TRBV28 and TRBJ2-4; D is unclear. The CDR3 coding sequence is TGTGCCAGCAGTTCCATGGCAGTCCTAGCCAAAAACATTCAGTACTTC. This translates into CASSSMAVLAKNIQYF.